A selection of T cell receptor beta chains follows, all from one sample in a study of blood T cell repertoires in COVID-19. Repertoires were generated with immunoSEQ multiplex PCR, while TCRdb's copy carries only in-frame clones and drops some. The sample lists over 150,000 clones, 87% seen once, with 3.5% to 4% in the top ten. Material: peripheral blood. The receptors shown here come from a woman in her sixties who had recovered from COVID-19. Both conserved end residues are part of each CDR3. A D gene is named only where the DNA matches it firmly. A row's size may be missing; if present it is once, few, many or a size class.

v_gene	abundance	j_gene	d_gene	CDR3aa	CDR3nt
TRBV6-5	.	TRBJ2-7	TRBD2	CASSSRAGGDYEQYF	TGTGCCAGCAGTTCCCGAGCGGGGGGGGATTACGAGCAGTACTTC
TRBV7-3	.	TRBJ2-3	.	CASSSPAGGTQYF	TGTGCCAGCAGCTCGCCGGCCGGAGGTACGCAGTATTTT
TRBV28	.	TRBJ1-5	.	CASRASFSNQPQHF	TGTGCCAGCAGGGCCTCTTTTAGCAATCAGCCCCAGCATTTT
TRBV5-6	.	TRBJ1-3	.	CASSLAGWGGPPGGNTIYF	TGTGCCAGCAGCTTGGCCGGGTGGGGAGGGCCTCCTGGGGGAAACACCATATATTTT
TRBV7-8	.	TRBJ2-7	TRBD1	CASSRRPGTGYEQYF	TGTGCCAGCAGCCGTCGTCCCGGGACAGGGTACGAGCAGTACTTC
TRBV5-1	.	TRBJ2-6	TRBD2	CASSFGTTTSGANVLTF	TGCGCCAGCAGCTTCGGGACTACCACGTCTGGGGCCAACGTCCTGACTTTC
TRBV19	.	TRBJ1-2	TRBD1	CASSIGTGIPNYGYTF	TGTGCCAGTAGTATAGGGACAGGGATTCCTAACTATGGCTACACCTTC
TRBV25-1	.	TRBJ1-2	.	CASSELSGYGYTF	TGTGCCAGCAGTGAATTGAGTGGCTATGGCTACACCTTC
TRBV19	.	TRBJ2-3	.	CASSMQSGSPTDTQYF	TGTGCCAGTAGTATGCAATCCGGGAGCCCCACAGATACGCAGTATTTT
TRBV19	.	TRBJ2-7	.	CASSPQGGGDYEQYF	TGTGCCAGTAGTCCCCAGGGAGGGGGAGACTACGAGCAGTACTTC
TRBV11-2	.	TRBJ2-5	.	CASSLGRLQETQYF	TGTGCCAGCAGCTTGGGGCGCCTCCAAGAGACCCAGTACTTC
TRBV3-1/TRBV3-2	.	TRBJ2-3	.	CASSLSRDTQYF	TGTGCCAGCAGCCTCTCGAGAGATACGCAGTATTTT
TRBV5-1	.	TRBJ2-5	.	CASSSPGGLGETQYF	TGCGCCAGCAGCTCGCCGGGGGGCCTAGGAGAGACCCAGTACTTC
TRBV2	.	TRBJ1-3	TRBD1	CASSDTGGSSGNTIYF	TGTGCCAGCAGTGATACAGGGGGAAGCTCTGGAAACACCATATATTTT
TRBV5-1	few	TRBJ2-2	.	CASSAQGGGPMSGELFF	TGCGCCAGCAGCGCCCAGGGCGGGGGCCCCATGAGCGGGGAGCTGTTTTTT
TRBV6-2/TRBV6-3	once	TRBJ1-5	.	CASSYLTIANQPQHF	TGTGCCAGCAGTTACTTAACTATCGCCAATCAGCCCCAGCATTTT
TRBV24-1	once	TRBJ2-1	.	CATSDFDSRWFF	TGTGCCACCAGTGATTTCGACAGCCGATGGTTCTTC
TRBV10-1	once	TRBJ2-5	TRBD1	CASSGGQAQETQYF	TGCGCCAGCAGTGGAGGACAGGCGCAAGAGACCCAGTACTTC
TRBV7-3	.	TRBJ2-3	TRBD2	CASSWSGTSGTDTQYF	TGTGCCAGCAGCTGGTCGGGGACTAGCGGCACAGATACGCAGTATTTT
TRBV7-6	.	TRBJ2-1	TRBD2	CASSPRGGSYNEQFF	TGTGCCAGCAGCCCGCGGGGGGGCTCCTACAATGAGCAGTTCTTC
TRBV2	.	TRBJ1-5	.	CASRGQPNQPQHF	TGTGCCAGCAGAGGACAGCCCAATCAGCCCCAGCATTTT
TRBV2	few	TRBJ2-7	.	CASSDRRFPYEQYF	TGTGCCAGCAGCGACCGGAGGTTTCCCTACGAGCAGTACTTC
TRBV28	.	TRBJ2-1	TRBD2	CASSVGAGGPNEQFF	TGTGCCAGCAGTGTGGGAGCGGGGGGGCCGAATGAGCAGTTCTTC
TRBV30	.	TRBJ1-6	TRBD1	CASDRSSYNSPLHF	TGTGCTTCGGACAGGAGCTCCTATAATTCACCCCTCCACTTT
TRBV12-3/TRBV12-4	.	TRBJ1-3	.	CASSLLRGNTIYF	TGTGCCAGCAGTTTATTGCGGGGGAACACCATATATTTT
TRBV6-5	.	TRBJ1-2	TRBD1	CASSYSGQGNGYTF	TGTGCCAGCAGTTACTCGGGACAGGGAAATGGCTACACCTTC
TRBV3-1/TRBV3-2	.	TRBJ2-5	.	CASSSRGASGETQYF	TGTGCCAGCAGCTCCAGGGGGGCCTCCGGGGAGACCCAGTACTTC
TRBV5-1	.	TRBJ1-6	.	CASSLAPDSPLHF	TGCGCCAGCAGCTTGGCGCCAGATTCACCCCTCCACTTT
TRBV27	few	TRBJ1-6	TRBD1	CASSLNRGVALHF	TGTGCCAGCAGTTTAAACAGGGGGGTGGCTCTCCACTTT
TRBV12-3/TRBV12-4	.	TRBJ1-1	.	CASSPPPGGAFF	TGTGCCAGCAGTCCCCCCCCCGGGGGTGCTTTCTTT
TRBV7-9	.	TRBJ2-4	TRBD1	CASSGQGFGKNIQYF	TGTGCCAGCAGCGGACAGGGATTCGGCAAAAACATTCAGTACTTC
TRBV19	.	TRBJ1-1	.	CASRGLSGEAFF	TGTGCCAGTCGGGGACTCTCCGGCGAAGCTTTCTTT
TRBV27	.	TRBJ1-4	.	CASSPRADTNEKLFF	TGTGCCAGCAGTCCCCGAGCGGACACTAATGAAAAACTGTTTTTT
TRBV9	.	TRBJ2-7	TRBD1	CASSEGTGISYEQYF	TGTGCCAGCAGCGAGGGGACAGGGATATCCTACGAGCAGTACTTC
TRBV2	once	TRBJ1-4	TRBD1	CASSDNRGGEKLFF	TGTGCCAGCAGTGACAACAGGGGGGGTGAAAAACTGTTTTTT
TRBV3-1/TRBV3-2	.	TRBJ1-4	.	CASSQLTGTNEKLFF	TGTGCCAGCAGCCAACTCACAGGGACTAATGAAAAACTGTTTTTT
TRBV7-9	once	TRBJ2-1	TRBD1	CASSLLPGQVHEQFF	TGTGCCAGCAGCTTATTACCGGGACAGGTCCATGAGCAGTTCTTC
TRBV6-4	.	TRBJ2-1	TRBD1	CASSESYGTGYNEQFF	TGTGCCAGCAGTGAATCTTACGGGACAGGCTACAATGAGCAGTTCTTC
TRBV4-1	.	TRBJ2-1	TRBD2	CASSQLVTSVYNEQFF	TGCGCCAGCAGCCAATTAGTGACTAGCGTCTACAATGAGCAGTTCTTC
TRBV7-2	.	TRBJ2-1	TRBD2	CASSSIAGGSYNEQFF	TGTGCCAGCAGCTCTATTGCGGGGGGCTCCTACAATGAGCAGTTCTTC